This T cell receptor beta chain originates from a study of sequential checkpoint blockade in melanoma (dated by TCRdb to between 2019 and 2020). Regarding the complete study: In a 1:1 randomization, patients received either first-line nivolumab then ipilimumab (arm A) or ipilimumab then nivolumab (arm B). Both trial sequences were followed by maintenance nivolumab. Results the study describes overall, beyond this receptor: The model for predicting response that combines TCR metrics with mutation burden needs to be validated in larger, independent patient cohorts.

A remark on this clone: Its antigen is not yet known. No base-level quality is on record; no much larger clone is a single base apart.

The treatment or condition label corresponds to: randomized to nivolumab then ipilimumab (arm A) or the reverse (arm B). None of the patients in the trial had previously been given DNA-damaging chemotherapy. Live CD3+CD8+ cells negative for CD19 and CD56 were sorted from thawed PBMCs on a FACS Aria II flow cytometer. CheckMate 064, a randomized, open-label phase II trial of sequential checkpoint blockade, was the source of the samples, all of which came from patients with melanoma. Peripheral blood mononuclear cells were collected by leukapheresis, purified with Ficoll-Paque, and frozen in human serum with around 10% DMSO. Immediately after sorting, the purity of the sorted blood CD3+CD8+ cells was confirmed to be >98%, and DNA was then extracted. From the cysteine up to the phenylalanine, the CDR3 has a length of 16 residues. Here the CDR3 DNA is all that survives: 48 bases in frame from base 1. Trimming leaves V shorter by 2 bases and J shorter by 2 bases, with the junction holding 3 bases beyond the gene matches. CDR1 and CDR2 are read off the germline V gene as LGHNA and YSLEER.

The immunoSEQ Assay was used to immunosequence TCRbeta CDR3 regions from genomic DNA. Prior to high-throughput sequencing, genomic DNA was amplified by bias-controlled multiplex PCR. For the original study's pipeline: To quantify the absolute abundance of each unique TCRbeta CDR3 region, the sequences were collapsed and filtered. Clonality, defined as 1 minus Pielou's evenness, was calculated using only productive rearrangements. A previously published method was used to identify clones whose frequencies were significantly greater in on-treatment samples than in baseline samples. The table comes from immuneACCESS by way of TCRdb, which keeps in-frame sequences with V and J called. Part of the clones is missing from these tables; in studies checked, under half for an unresolved V gene and the rest for unknown reasons. From that table come the V and J calls and clone size; the DNA was used to work out D and trimming. The sample table records 6,600 or so clones; roughly 57% of these occur just once. Under 60% of the sample goes to the ten largest clones.

Source: CD8+ T cells sorted from blood (inferred from file names), taken from a patient given nivolumab and ipilimumab in sequence. The rearrangement joined TRBV4-3 to TRBJ2-5, with 12 bases matching TRBD2. The TCR originated in a human donor with melanoma. The DNA sequence is TGCGCCAGCAGCCAACTAGCGGGGGGGCTACAAGAGACCCAGTACTTC. It is translated as CASSQLAGGLQETQYF.